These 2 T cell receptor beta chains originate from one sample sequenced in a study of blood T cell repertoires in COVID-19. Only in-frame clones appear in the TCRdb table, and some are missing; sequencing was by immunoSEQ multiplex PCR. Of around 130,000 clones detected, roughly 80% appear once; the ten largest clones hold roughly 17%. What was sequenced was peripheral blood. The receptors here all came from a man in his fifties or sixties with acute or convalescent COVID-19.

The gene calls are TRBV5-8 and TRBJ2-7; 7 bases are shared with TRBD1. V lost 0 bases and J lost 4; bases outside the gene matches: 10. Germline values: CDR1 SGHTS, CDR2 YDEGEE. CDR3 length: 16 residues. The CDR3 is CASSLGPRQGGYEQYV. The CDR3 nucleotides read TGTGCCAGCAGCTTGGGGCCAAGACAGGGCGGGTACGAGCAGTACGTC.

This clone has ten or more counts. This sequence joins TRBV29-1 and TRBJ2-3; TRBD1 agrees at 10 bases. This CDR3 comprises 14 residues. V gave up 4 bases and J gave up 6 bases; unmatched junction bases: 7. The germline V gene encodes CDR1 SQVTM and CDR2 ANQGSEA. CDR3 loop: CSVGQGARSDTQYF. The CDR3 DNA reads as TGCAGCGTTGGACAGGGGGCGCGTTCTGATACGCAGTATTTT.